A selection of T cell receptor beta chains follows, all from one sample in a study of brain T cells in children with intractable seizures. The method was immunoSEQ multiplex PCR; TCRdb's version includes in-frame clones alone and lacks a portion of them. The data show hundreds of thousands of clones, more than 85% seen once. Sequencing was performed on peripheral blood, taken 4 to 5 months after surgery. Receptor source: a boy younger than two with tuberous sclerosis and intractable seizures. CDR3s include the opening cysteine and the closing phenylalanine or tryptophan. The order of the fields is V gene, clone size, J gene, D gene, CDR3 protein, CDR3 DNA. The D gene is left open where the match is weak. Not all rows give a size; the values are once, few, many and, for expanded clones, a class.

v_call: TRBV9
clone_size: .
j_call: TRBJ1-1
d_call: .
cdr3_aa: CASSVRDEDTEAFF
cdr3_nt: TGTGCCAGCAGCGTCAGGGATGAGGACACTGAAGCTTTCTTT

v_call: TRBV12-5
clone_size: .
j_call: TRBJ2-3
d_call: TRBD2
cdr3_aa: CASGPRLAGGDTQYF
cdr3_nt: TGTGCTAGTGGACCCCGTTTAGCGGGAGGGGATACGCAGTATTTT

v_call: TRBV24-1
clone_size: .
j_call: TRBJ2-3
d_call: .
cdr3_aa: CATSDHRIDTQYF
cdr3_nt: TGTGCCACCAGTGATCACCGCATCGATACGCAGTATTTT

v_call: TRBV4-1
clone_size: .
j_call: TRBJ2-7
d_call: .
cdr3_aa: CASSQLSGTYEQYF
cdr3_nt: TGCGCCAGCAGCCAATTGTCGGGAACCTACGAGCAGTACTTC

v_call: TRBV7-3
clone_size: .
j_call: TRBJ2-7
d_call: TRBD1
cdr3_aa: CASSSPRGDRGYEQYF
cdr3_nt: TGTGCCAGCAGCTCCCCCCGAGGGGACAGGGGGTACGAGCAGTACTTC

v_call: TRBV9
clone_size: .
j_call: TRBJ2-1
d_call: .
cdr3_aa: CASSVGAPTYNEQFF
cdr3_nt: TGTGCCAGCAGCGTAGGGGCCCCCACCTACAATGAGCAGTTCTTC

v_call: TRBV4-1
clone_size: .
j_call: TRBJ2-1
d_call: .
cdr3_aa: CASSQERSVAYNEQFF
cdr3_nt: TGCGCCAGCAGCCAAGAAAGGTCTGTGGCCTACAATGAGCAGTTCTTC

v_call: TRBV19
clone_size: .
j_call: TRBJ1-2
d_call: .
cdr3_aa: CASTVPVGENYGYTF
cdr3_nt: TGTGCCAGTACTGTCCCCGTGGGCGAGAACTATGGCTACACCTTC

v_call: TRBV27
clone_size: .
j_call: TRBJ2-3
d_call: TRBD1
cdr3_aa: CASSWGTGVIRGTQYF
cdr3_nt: TGTGCCAGCAGTTGGGGGACAGGGGTCATAAGGGGTACGCAGTATTTT

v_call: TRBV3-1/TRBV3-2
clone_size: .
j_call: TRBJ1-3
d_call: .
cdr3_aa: CASSPKSRGPGNTIYF
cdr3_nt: TGTGCCAGCAGCCCTAAGAGTAGGGGACCTGGAAACACCATATATTTT

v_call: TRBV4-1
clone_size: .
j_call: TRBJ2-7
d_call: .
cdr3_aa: CASNPPRAFSSYEQYF
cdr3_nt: TGCGCCAGCAACCCACCCAGGGCCTTCAGCTCCTACGAGCAGTACTTC

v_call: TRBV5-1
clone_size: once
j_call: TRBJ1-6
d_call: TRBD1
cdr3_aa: CASSLDSRDRDNSPLHF
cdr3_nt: TGCGCCAGCAGCTTGGATAGTCGGGACAGGGATAATTCACCCCTCCACTTT

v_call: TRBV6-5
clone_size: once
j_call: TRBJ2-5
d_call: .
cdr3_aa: CASSYSWGEETQYF
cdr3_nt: TGTGCCAGCAGTTACTCGTGGGGGGAAGAGACCCAGTACTTC

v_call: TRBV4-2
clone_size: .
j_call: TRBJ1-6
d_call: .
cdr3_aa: CASSQERRQLNSPLHF
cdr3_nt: TGTGCCAGCAGCCAAGAAAGGCGACAGCTTAATTCACCCCTCCACTTT

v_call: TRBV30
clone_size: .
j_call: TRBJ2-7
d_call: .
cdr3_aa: CAWSTQIYEQYF
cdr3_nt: TGTGCCTGGAGTACCCAGATATACGAGCAGTACTTC

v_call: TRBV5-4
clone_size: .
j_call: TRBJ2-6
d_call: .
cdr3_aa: CASSSGGLVSGANVLTF
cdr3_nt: TGTGCCAGCAGCTCCGGGGGACTGGTCTCTGGGGCCAACGTCCTGACTTTC

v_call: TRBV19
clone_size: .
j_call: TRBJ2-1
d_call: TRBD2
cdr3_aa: CASTRLAGDEQFF
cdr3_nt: TGTGCCAGTACTCGACTAGCGGGAGATGAGCAGTTCTTC

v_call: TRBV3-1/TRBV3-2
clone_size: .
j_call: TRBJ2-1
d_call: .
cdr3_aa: CASSPTVRSANEQFF
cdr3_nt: TGTGCCAGCAGCCCTACAGTGAGGTCAGCCAATGAGCAGTTCTTC

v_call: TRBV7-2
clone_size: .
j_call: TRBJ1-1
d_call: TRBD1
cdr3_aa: CASSSSGGSHTEAFF
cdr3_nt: TGTGCCAGCAGCTCCTCAGGGGGCTCTCACACTGAAGCTTTCTTT

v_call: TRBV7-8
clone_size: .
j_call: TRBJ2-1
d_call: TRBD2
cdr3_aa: CASSHRNRSAGGYNEQFF
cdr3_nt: TGTGCCAGCAGCCACCGGAACCGGTCAGCGGGGGGCTACAATGAGCAGTTCTTC

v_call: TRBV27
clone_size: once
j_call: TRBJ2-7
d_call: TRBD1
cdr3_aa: CASSLMGQNLPYEQYF
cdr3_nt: TGTGCCAGCAGTTTAATGGGACAGAATCTCCCCTACGAGCAGTACTTC

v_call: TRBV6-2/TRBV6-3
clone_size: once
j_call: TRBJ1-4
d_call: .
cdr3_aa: CASSQSTQQGEIF
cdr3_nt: TGTGCCAGCAGTCAATCAACGCAACAGGGAGAAATTTTT

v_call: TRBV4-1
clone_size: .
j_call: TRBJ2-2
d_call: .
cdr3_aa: CASSQLNQGAGELFF
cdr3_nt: TGCGCCAGCAGCCAACTGAATCAGGGCGCCGGGGAGCTGTTTTTT

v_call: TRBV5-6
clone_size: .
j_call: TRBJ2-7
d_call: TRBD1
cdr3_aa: CASTFGWGQGNYEQYF
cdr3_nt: TGTGCCAGCACCTTTGGATGGGGACAGGGTAACTACGAGCAGTACTTC

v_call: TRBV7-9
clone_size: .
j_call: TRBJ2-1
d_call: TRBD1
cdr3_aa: CASSAPRDRGLDEQFF
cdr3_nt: TGTGCCAGCAGCGCTCCCCGGGACAGGGGTCTCGATGAGCAGTTCTTC

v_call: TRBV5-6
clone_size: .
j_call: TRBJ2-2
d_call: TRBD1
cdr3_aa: CASSRDRTTGELFF
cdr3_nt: TGTGCCAGCAGCCGGGACAGGACGACCGGGGAGCTGTTTTTT

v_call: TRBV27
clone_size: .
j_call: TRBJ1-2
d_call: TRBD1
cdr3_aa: CASSPQPGQANYGYTF
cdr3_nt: TGTGCCAGCAGTCCGCAACCGGGACAGGCAAACTATGGCTACACCTTC

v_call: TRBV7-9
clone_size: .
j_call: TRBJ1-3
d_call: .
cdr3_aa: CASLLRGNTIYF
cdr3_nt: TGTGCCAGCTTGCTCCGTGGAAACACCATATATTTT

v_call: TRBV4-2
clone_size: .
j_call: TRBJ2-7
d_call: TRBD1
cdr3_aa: CASSLGQGAQGAKEQYF
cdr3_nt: TGTGCCAGCAGCCTCGGACAGGGGGCGCAAGGTGCTAAGGAGCAGTACTTC

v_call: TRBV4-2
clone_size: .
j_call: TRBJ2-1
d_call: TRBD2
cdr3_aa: CASSQTSGKVYNEQFF
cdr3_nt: TGTGCCAGCAGCCAGACTAGCGGGAAGGTCTACAATGAGCAGTTCTTC

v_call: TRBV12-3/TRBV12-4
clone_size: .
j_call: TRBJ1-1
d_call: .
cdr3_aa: CASSSKYTEAFF
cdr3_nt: TGTGCCAGCAGTTCCAAATACACTGAAGCTTTCTTT

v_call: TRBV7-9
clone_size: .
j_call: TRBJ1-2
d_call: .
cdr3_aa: CASSDGQLNYGYTF
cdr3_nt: TGTGCCAGCAGCGATGGACAGTTAAACTATGGCTACACCTTC

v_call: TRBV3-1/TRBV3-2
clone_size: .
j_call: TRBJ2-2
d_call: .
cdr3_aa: CASSPRERTGELFF
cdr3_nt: TGTGCCAGCAGCCCCCGGGAGAGGACCGGGGAGCTGTTTTTT

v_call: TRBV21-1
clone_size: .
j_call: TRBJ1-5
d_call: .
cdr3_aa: CASSNGTGPNQPQHF
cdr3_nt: TGTGCCAGCAGCAATGGTACAGGCCCTAATCAGCCCCAGCATTTT

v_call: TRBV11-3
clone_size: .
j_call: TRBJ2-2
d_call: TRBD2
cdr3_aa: CASSLDWGTSGSLTGELFF
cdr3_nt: TGTGCCAGCAGCTTAGATTGGGGGACTAGCGGGAGCTTAACCGGGGAGCTGTTTTTT

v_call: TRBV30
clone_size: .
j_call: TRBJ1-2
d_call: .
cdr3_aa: CAWSVFRKGPGNYGYTF
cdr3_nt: TGTGCCTGGAGTGTTTTTCGGAAGGGCCCGGGAAACTATGGCTACACCTTC

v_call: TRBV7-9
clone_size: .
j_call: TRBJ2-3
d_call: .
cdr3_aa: CASSPPTGTDTQYF
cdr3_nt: TGTGCCAGCAGCCCCCCGACAGGCACAGATACGCAGTATTTT

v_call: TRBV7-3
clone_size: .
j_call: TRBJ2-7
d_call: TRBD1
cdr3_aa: CASSFAHGTAYEQYF
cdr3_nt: TGTGCCAGCAGCTTTGCTCACGGGACAGCATACGAGCAGTACTTC

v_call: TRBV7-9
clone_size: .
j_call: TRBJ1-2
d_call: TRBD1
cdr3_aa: CASSVGQGGYGYTF
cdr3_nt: TGTGCCAGCAGCGTGGGACAGGGTGGCTATGGCTACACCTTC

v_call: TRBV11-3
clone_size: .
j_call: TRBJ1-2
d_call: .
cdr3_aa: CASSSDPSYGYTF
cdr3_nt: TGTGCCAGCAGCTCCGACCCATCCTATGGCTACACCTTC

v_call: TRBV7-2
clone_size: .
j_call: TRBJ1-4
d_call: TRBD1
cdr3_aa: CASKQDRDNEKLFF
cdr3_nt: TGTGCCAGCAAACAGGACAGGGATAATGAAAAACTGTTTTTT

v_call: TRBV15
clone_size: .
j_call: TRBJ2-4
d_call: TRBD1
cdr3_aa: CATSRGTGGNAKNIQYF
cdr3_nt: TGTGCCACCAGCAGGGGGACAGGGGGCAATGCCAAAAACATTCAGTACTTC

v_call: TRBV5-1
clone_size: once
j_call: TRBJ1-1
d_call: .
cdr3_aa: CASSLGPPGQGRTTGEAFF
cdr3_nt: TGCGCCAGCAGCTTGGGGCCACCAGGGCAGGGGAGGACTACAGGTGAAGCTTTCTTT

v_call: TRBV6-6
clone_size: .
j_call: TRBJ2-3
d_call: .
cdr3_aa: CASSYSSRTDTQYF
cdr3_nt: TGTGCCAGCAGTTACTCGAGTAGAACAGATACGCAGTATTTT

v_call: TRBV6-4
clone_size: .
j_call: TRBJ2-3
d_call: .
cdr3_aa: CATKPTYNTDTQYF
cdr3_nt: TGTGCCACCAAACCCACTTATAACACAGATACGCAGTATTTT